This TCR beta chain was sequenced during a study of cytomegalovirus exposure and HLA in healthy donors. Study results and limitations: Donor immune exposure was known only as CMV serostatus. Whilst most TCR sequences proved rare, a subset of public TCRs occurred across many donors. Owing to their indistinguishability, certain V segments, notably TRBV6-2 and TRBV6-3, were excluded.

As for this clone: Its specificity is not known.

CDR1 is SGHAT and CDR2 is FQNNGV in the germline V gene. CDR3 length equals 14 residues. V dropped 2 bases and J dropped 2; count of bases not matched to a gene: 2. The PCR was carried out with 60 Vbeta primers and 13 Jbeta primers. Assay: immunoSEQ multiplex PCR; the TCRdb copy retains only in-frame clones and omits some. The table lists approximately 120,000 clones. This sequence originates from a woman aged 55-69 years in good health and CMV-seronegative. The sequenced sample consisted of PBMCs. The chain joins TRBV11-2 to TRBJ2-7; 8 nucleotides match TRBD2. In nucleotides, the CDR3 is TGTGCCAGCAGCTTACCCGGGAGGGCCTACGAGCAGTACTTC. This sequence encodes CASSLPGRAYEQYF.